This T cell receptor beta chain stems from a study of cytomegalovirus exposure and HLA in healthy donors. Regarding this clone: The antigen remains undetermined.

Points from the study as a whole: In vitro work confirmed that three CMV-associated chains recognize CMV antigens.

CDR1 is MNHNS and CDR2 is SASEGT in the germline V gene. The trim removed 2 bases at V and 9 bases at J, leaving 10 bases unmatched. The CDR3 covers 16 residues. 13 Jbeta primers and 60 Vbeta primers were used for the PCR. The assay was immunoSEQ multiplex PCR, and TCRdb's table has in-frame clones only and misses some. The sample has under 200,000 clones; about 70% are singletons. The TCR originated in a woman younger than 30 in good health and CMV-seropositive. This rearrangement joins TRBV6-1 to TRBJ2-6, with 7 positions matching TRBD2. The specimen was PBMCs. The CDR3: CASSEKGGSGHNVLTF. CDR3 coding DNA: TGTGCCAGCAGTGAAAAGGGCGGGAGTGGGCACAACGTCCTGACTTTC.